This is a list of T cell receptor beta chains from one sample in a study of cytomegalovirus exposure and HLA in healthy donors. The protocol was immunoSEQ multiplex PCR, while the TCRdb copy is restricted to in-frame clones and leaves out a portion. Here the sample spans roughly 100,000 clones, around four fifths being singletons. The sequenced sample consisted of PBMCs. These receptors were collected from a man aged 35 to 55 in good health and CMV-seronegative. The CDR3 runs from the conserved cysteine through the conserved F or W. D genes are given only for firm matches. Some rows mark clone size as missing; the rest say once, few, many or name a class of expanded clone.

CDR3 DNA: TGTGCCAGCAGCCTCACGGGACAGGGTGTGAACGAGCAGTACTTC
CDR3 protein: CASSLTGQGVNEQYF
J gene: TRBJ2-7
clone size: -
D gene: TRBD1
V gene: TRBV6-5

CDR3 DNA: TGTGCTAGCAGTCCTCAGCGGGGGCCCGCCGGGGAGCTGTTTTTT
CDR3 protein: CASSPQRGPAGELFF
J gene: TRBJ2-2
clone size: -
D gene: TRBD2
V gene: TRBV7-7

CDR3 DNA: TGTGCCACCAGCGGAGGGAGACAGGCTGCAACTAATGAAAAACTGTTTTTT
CDR3 protein: CATSGGRQAATNEKLFF
J gene: TRBJ1-4
clone size: -
D gene: -
V gene: TRBV15

CDR3 DNA: TGTGCCAGCAGCCGAACCCGAAGCGGGGGGGCCTCCTACGAGCAGTACTTC
CDR3 protein: CASSRTRSGGASYEQYF
J gene: TRBJ2-7
clone size: -
D gene: TRBD2
V gene: TRBV5-6

CDR3 DNA: TGTGCCAGCACCGGACAGGGTTTGGACTACGAGCAGTACTTC
CDR3 protein: CASTGQGLDYEQYF
J gene: TRBJ2-7
clone size: -
D gene: TRBD1
V gene: TRBV28

CDR3 DNA: TGTGCCAGCAGCCCCTATGCAGGGACTGAAGCTTTCTTT
CDR3 protein: CASSPYAGTEAFF
J gene: TRBJ1-1
clone size: few
D gene: -
V gene: TRBV7-2

CDR3 DNA: TGTGCCAGCAGCCCTACGGCGGGGGACTCCCACCTTGAGCAGTACTTC
CDR3 protein: CASSPTAGDSHLEQYF
J gene: TRBJ2-7
clone size: -
D gene: TRBD2
V gene: TRBV5-4

CDR3 DNA: TGTGCCAGCAGCGGGGGGGCGTATGGCTACACCTTC
CDR3 protein: CASSGGAYGYTF
J gene: TRBJ1-2
clone size: -
D gene: -
V gene: TRBV5-5

CDR3 DNA: TGTGCCATCAGTATCACAGAACGCACTGAAGCTTTCTTT
CDR3 protein: CAISITERTEAFF
J gene: TRBJ1-1
clone size: few
D gene: -
V gene: TRBV10-3

CDR3 DNA: TGTGCCAGCAGTGACGTGGGACTAGCAAGGAATGAGCAGTTCTTC
CDR3 protein: CASSDVGLARNEQFF
J gene: TRBJ2-1
clone size: -
D gene: TRBD2
V gene: TRBV2

CDR3 DNA: TGTGCCAGCAGTGACAGGGGGGCGGTAGCTTTCTTT
CDR3 protein: CASSDRGAVAFF
J gene: TRBJ1-1
clone size: -
D gene: TRBD1
V gene: TRBV2

CDR3 DNA: TGTGCCACAAAGCGGGCCACTGAAGCTTTCTTT
CDR3 protein: CATKRATEAFF
J gene: TRBJ1-1
clone size: -
D gene: -
V gene: TRBV27

CDR3 DNA: TGCGCCAGCAGCTTGGGTCCGCTAGAAACGCAGTATTTT
CDR3 protein: CASSLGPLETQYF
J gene: TRBJ2-3
clone size: -
D gene: -
V gene: TRBV5-1

CDR3 DNA: TGTGCCATCAGTGAGTGGAAGGGGCAGGGGGGTAATGAGCAGTTCTTC
CDR3 protein: CAISEWKGQGGNEQFF
J gene: TRBJ2-1
clone size: -
D gene: -
V gene: TRBV10-3

CDR3 DNA: TGTGCCAGCAGCCGGGGGACAGCTCCCGAGACCCAGTACTTC
CDR3 protein: CASSRGTAPETQYF
J gene: TRBJ2-5
clone size: -
D gene: TRBD1
V gene: TRBV14

CDR3 DNA: TGTGCCAGCAGTGACGCAGGGAACTCGGTCTCTGGAAACACCATATATTTT
CDR3 protein: CASSDAGNSVSGNTIYF
J gene: TRBJ1-3
clone size: -
D gene: -
V gene: TRBV6-1

CDR3 DNA: TGTGCCAGCAGTTCACAGGGGGCAGGGGACACTGAAGCTTTCTTT
CDR3 protein: CASSSQGAGDTEAFF
J gene: TRBJ1-1
clone size: -
D gene: TRBD1
V gene: TRBV27

CDR3 DNA: TGTGCCAGCACCAGGACGGAGCGCGGGGGCTACACCTTC
CDR3 protein: CASTRTERGGYTF
J gene: TRBJ1-2
clone size: -
D gene: -
V gene: TRBV6-1

CDR3 DNA: TGTGCCAGCAGTTACTCGATTAGGGGGAACACTGAAGCTTTCTTT
CDR3 protein: CASSYSIRGNTEAFF
J gene: TRBJ1-1
clone size: -
D gene: -
V gene: TRBV6-5

CDR3 DNA: TGTGCCAGCAGCCCCTTCGGGGGATCCTACAATGAGCAGTTCTTC
CDR3 protein: CASSPFGGSYNEQFF
J gene: TRBJ2-1
clone size: -
D gene: -
V gene: TRBV7-3

CDR3 DNA: TGTGCCAGCAAACGGGGGTTTAGTGGGGAGCTGTTTTTT
CDR3 protein: CASKRGFSGELFF
J gene: TRBJ2-2
clone size: -
D gene: -
V gene: TRBV2

CDR3 DNA: TGTGCCAGCAGCTTCAGGGCCGTGGACACCGGGGAGCTGTTTTTT
CDR3 protein: CASSFRAVDTGELFF
J gene: TRBJ2-2
clone size: few
D gene: -
V gene: TRBV5-4

CDR3 DNA: TGTGCCAGCAGTTATCGCGTTGGCTACACCTTC
CDR3 protein: CASSYRVGYTF
J gene: TRBJ1-2
clone size: -
D gene: -
V gene: TRBV6-6

CDR3 DNA: TGTGCCAGCAGCGCGGGACAGGAACCATCACCCCTCCACTTT
CDR3 protein: CASSAGQEPSPLHF
J gene: TRBJ1-6
clone size: few
D gene: TRBD1
V gene: TRBV7-9

CDR3 DNA: TGTGCCAGCAGTCCGCGTAGGGACAGTTATAATTCACCCCTCCACTTT
CDR3 protein: CASSPRRDSYNSPLHF
J gene: TRBJ1-6
clone size: few
D gene: TRBD1
V gene: TRBV27

CDR3 DNA: TGTGCCAGTAGCGGAGTTAATGGAAACACCATATATTTT
CDR3 protein: CASSGVNGNTIYF
J gene: TRBJ1-3
clone size: few
D gene: -
V gene: TRBV19

CDR3 DNA: TGTGCCAGCAGCCCGGAGGGGTTAGCGGGAGACAATGAGCAGTTCTTC
CDR3 protein: CASSPEGLAGDNEQFF
J gene: TRBJ2-1
clone size: few
D gene: TRBD2
V gene: TRBV5-4

CDR3 DNA: TGTGCCAGCAGAAACAGGGGGCCCACAGATACGCAGTATTTT
CDR3 protein: CASRNRGPTDTQYF
J gene: TRBJ2-3
clone size: -
D gene: TRBD1
V gene: TRBV5-4